Included here is one TCR beta chain sequence, with context. Its antigen is not known. The record originates from a study of early T cells in non-severe SARS-CoV-2 infection. In the study overall: Sequencing targeted bulk RNA from unsorted whole blood, leaving chains unpaired.

The CDR3 has 16 amino acids. Trimming shortened V by 4 bases and J by 10 bases, and 20 bases separated the two germline ends. Germline loops: CDR1 MGHRA, CDR2 YSYEKL. Broader study findings: Lookups in VDJdb leaned toward anti-spike CD8 responses and missed private and CD4 specificities.

Unique molecular identifier tags were affixed to discrete cDNA molecules. From the 5' RACE reads, TCRdb called clonotypes with MiXCR, one entry per CDR3 protein. The repertoire holds around 47,000 distinct CDR3 sequences, with 11% as singletons. Sequenced sample: whole blood. The chain recombines TRBV4-1 with TRBJ1-6; D might be TRBD1 (5 bases). This sequence was found in an adult who was a healthcare worker with PCR-confirmed SARS-CoV-2 infection or an uninfected control (not recorded which). CDR3 bases: TGCGCCAGCAGCCTCCAAGACAGCGGAAGATGGTCACCCCTCCACTTT. Translating it yields CASSLQDSGRWSPLHF.